Listed here is a single TCR beta chain. Its antigen remains undetermined. Base qualities are not at hand, and no much larger clone is one base apart. These data belong to a study of T cell changes during pregnancy in multiple sclerosis (dated by TCRdb to about 2019). Study-wide context: The study looked at changes in the T cell repertoire across pregnancy in women with multiple sclerosis.

Reading from cysteine to phenylalanine, the CDR3 counts 15 amino acids. Only the CDR3 DNA is retained, 45 bases long and in frame from the first base. Sequences SGHVS (CDR1) and FNYEAQ (CDR2) are obtained from the germline V gene. Cut back by 0 bases and 3 bases, the V and J ends lie 11 bases apart. Library preparation was by the immunoSEQ multiplex PCR assay. This immuneACCESS table, as held by TCRdb, lists in-frame sequences with V and J called but not all clones. Of the missing ones, under half trace to an unresolved V gene in checked studies; the others have no known cause. A total of more than 75,000 clones appear in this sample, 94% of them only once. About 2.3% of the sample rests with the top ten.

The TCR was taken from a female donor with multiple sclerosis, enrolled in a pregnancy study. This chain joins TRBV7-6 to TRBJ1-1, with TRBD1 tentatively as D gene (5 bases match). The specimen was peripheral blood, collected in the third trimester of pregnancy. DNA sequence: TGTGCCAGCAGCTTAGCTGGGGGGTCAGACACTGAAGCTTTCTTT. Its coded protein is CASSLAGGSDTEAFF.